A selection of T cell receptor beta chains follows, all from one sample in a study of cytomegalovirus exposure and HLA in healthy donors. Measured with immunoSEQ multiplex PCR; TCRdb has only the in-frame clones, and not every one. The table lists 150,000 or so clones, around 82% of them singletons, with 5.5% to 6.5% in the top ten. Sequencing was done on a sample of PBMCs. The receptors come from a woman between 40 and 50 years old in good health and CMV-seropositive. CDR3s include the opening cysteine and the closing phenylalanine or tryptophan. Fields, in order: D gene, clone size, J gene, V gene, CDR3 DNA, CDR3 protein. A D gene is named only where the DNA matches it firmly. Where a row states a size, it is once, few, many or the class of an expanded clone; other rows omit it.

D: .; size: few; J: TRBJ1-1; V: TRBV9; DNA: TGTGCCAGCAGCGTAGGTACAGACGGAACTGAAGCTTTCTTT; CDR3: CASSVGTDGTEAFF
D: TRBD1; size: .; J: TRBJ1-5; V: TRBV6-1; DNA: TGTGCCAGCAGTGGAGTTGGGGTTCGACAGGGCTTGCAGCCCCAGCATTTT; CDR3: CASSGVGVRQGLQPQHF
D: TRBD1; size: .; J: TRBJ2-1; V: TRBV2; DNA: TGTGCCAGCAGTGAAGAGCAGGGGGCGCATTGGGAGCAGTTCTTC; CDR3: CASSEEQGAHWEQFF
D: TRBD1; size: once; J: TRBJ1-2; V: TRBV10-3; DNA: TGTGCCATCAGTGAGTTGGGACAGGGTTCCTATGGCTACACCTTC; CDR3: CAISELGQGSYGYTF
D: TRBD2; size: .; J: TRBJ2-1; V: TRBV6-1; DNA: TGTGCCAGCAGTGAAGAATGGACAGGCTTTGTGGTAGCGGGAGGGGGCAATGAGCAGTTCTTC; CDR3: CASSEEWTGFVVAGGGNEQFF
D: .; size: .; J: TRBJ1-1; V: TRBV27; DNA: TGTGCCAGCAGGCGGATTTGTCCCGACACTGAAGCTTTCTTT; CDR3: CASRRICPDTEAFF
D: TRBD1; size: .; J: TRBJ1-2; V: TRBV27; DNA: TGTGCCAGCAGTTTCGGAACCGGGACAGCCTATGGCTACACCTTC; CDR3: CASSFGTGTAYGYTF
D: .; size: .; J: TRBJ1-5; V: TRBV2; DNA: TGTGCCAGCAGTGAAGAGGGACACCGCAATCAGCCCCAGCATTTT; CDR3: CASSEEGHRNQPQHF
D: TRBD2; size: .; J: TRBJ2-2; V: TRBV14; DNA: TGTGCCAGCAGCCAAGCGTTAAGCGGGAGGTCTGGGGAGCTGTTTTTT; CDR3: CASSQALSGRSGELFF
D: TRBD2; size: .; J: TRBJ2-5; V: TRBV29-1; DNA: TGCAGCGCCGGAGCGGGAAAGTATGAGCAGTACTTC; CDR3: CSAGAGKYEQYF
D: .; size: .; J: TRBJ1-3; V: TRBV7-2; DNA: TGTGCCAGCAGCTTGGACATTGCTGGAAACACCATATATTTT; CDR3: CASSLDIAGNTIYF
D: TRBD1; size: .; J: TRBJ2-7; V: TRBV15; DNA: TGTGCCACCGGGAGACAGGGGGCCTACGAGCAGTACTTC; CDR3: CATGRQGAYEQYF
D: .; size: few; J: TRBJ1-5; V: TRBV11-1; DNA: TGTGCCAGCAGCTCTAATAGCAATCAGCCCCAGCATTTT; CDR3: CASSSNSNQPQHF
D: TRBD1; size: .; J: TRBJ2-1; V: TRBV28; DNA: TGTGCCAGCAGTAACGACAGGGGCTTAGGCCCTAATGAGCAGTTCTTC; CDR3: CASSNDRGLGPNEQFF
D: TRBD1; size: once; J: TRBJ1-5; V: TRBV7-2; DNA: TGTGCCAGCAGCTTAAGGGGACAGACGAACAATCAGCCCCAGCATTTT; CDR3: CASSLRGQTNNQPQHF
D: .; size: .; J: TRBJ1-5; V: TRBV28; DNA: TGTGCCAGCAGTATGGGAGGGGATCAGCCCCAGCATTTT; CDR3: CASSMGGDQPQHF
D: TRBD1; size: .; J: TRBJ2-7; V: TRBV10-3; DNA: TGTGCCATCACTCCTGGACAGGGCCCCTACGAGCAGTACTTC; CDR3: CAITPGQGPYEQYF
D: .; size: .; J: TRBJ2-5; V: TRBV5-4; DNA: TGTGCCAGCAGTTCGGGATCACAAGAGACCCAGTACTTC; CDR3: CASSSGSQETQYF
D: TRBD1; size: few; J: TRBJ2-7; V: TRBV7-8; DNA: TGTGCCAGCAGCAAGGGACAGGGGTTTTACGAGCAGTACTTC; CDR3: CASSKGQGFYEQYF
D: TRBD2; size: .; J: TRBJ2-2; V: TRBV7-3; DNA: TGTGCCAGCGGCGGGGGGGTTCTATCCGGCGGGGAGCTGTTTTTT; CDR3: CASGGGVLSGGELFF
D: TRBD2; size: .; J: TRBJ2-5; V: TRBV30; DNA: TGTGCCTGGAGTGGCGGGAGGGGGGGGGTGCAAGAGACCCAGTACTTC; CDR3: CAWSGGRGGVQETQYF
D: .; size: few; J: TRBJ1-1; V: TRBV5-4; DNA: TGTGCCAGCAGCTCGGACAGTGAAGCTTTCTTT; CDR3: CASSSDSEAFF
D: TRBD1; size: .; J: TRBJ1-2; V: TRBV5-1; DNA: TGCGCCAGCAGCCCCCAACCCGGGACAGACTATGGCTACACCTTC; CDR3: CASSPQPGTDYGYTF
D: .; size: .; J: TRBJ2-2; V: TRBV21-1; DNA: TGTGCCAGCAATACTAGCGGGACCGTGAACCTCCCCCCCCTCGGGGAGCTGTTTTTT; CDR3: CASNTSGTVNLPPLGELFF
D: .; size: .; J: TRBJ2-7; V: TRBV5-8; DNA: TGTGCCAGCAGAAACGAGGTATACGGAACCTACGAGCAGTACTTC; CDR3: CASRNEVYGTYEQYF
D: TRBD1; size: .; J: TRBJ1-2; V: TRBV7-8; DNA: TGTGCCAGCAGCCCGGGACAGGGGGCAACGAATGGCTACACCTTC; CDR3: CASSPGQGATNGYTF
D: .; size: few; J: TRBJ2-1; V: TRBV27; DNA: TGTGCCAGCAGTTTCCTGCTCGACAGTAATGTGCAGTTCTTC; CDR3: CASSFLLDSNVQFF
D: TRBD2; size: .; J: TRBJ2-3; V: TRBV10-3; DNA: TGTGCCATCAGTGAAGGCCCTAGCGGGTTTAGCACAGATACGCAGTATTTT; CDR3: CAISEGPSGFSTDTQYF
D: TRBD2; size: few; J: TRBJ2-3; V: TRBV30; DNA: TGTGCCTGGAGTGAGCGGGAGGGCACAGATACGCAGTATTTT; CDR3: CAWSEREGTDTQYF
D: TRBD1; size: .; J: TRBJ2-5; V: TRBV19; DNA: TGTGCCAGTAGTTGGGGACAGGGACAAGAGACCCAGTACTTC; CDR3: CASSWGQGQETQYF
D: TRBD1; size: .; J: TRBJ2-7; V: TRBV7-9; DNA: TGTGCCAGCAGCCCAGGACAGGGCTTCGAGCAGTACTTC; CDR3: CASSPGQGFEQYF
D: .; size: .; J: TRBJ1-5; V: TRBV5-8; DNA: TGTGCCAGCAGCTTTCGACAGGACGATCAGCCCCAGCATTTT; CDR3: CASSFRQDDQPQHF
D: .; size: .; J: TRBJ2-1; V: TRBV10-3; DNA: TGTGCCATCAGTTCAGGGGCCCTGACCTCCTACAATGAGCAGTTCTTC; CDR3: CAISSGALTSYNEQFF
D: TRBD1; size: .; J: TRBJ1-2; V: TRBV19; DNA: TGTGCCAGTAGCTCGCCCGGGACAGGGTTGCGTGGCTACACCTTC; CDR3: CASSSPGTGLRGYTF
D: .; size: .; J: TRBJ1-1; V: TRBV20-1; DNA: TGCAGTGCTAACCCGGGGACTGAAGCTTTCTTT; CDR3: CSANPGTEAFF
D: TRBD1; size: .; J: TRBJ1-2; V: TRBV9; DNA: TGTGCCAGCAGCGTAGCACCGGACAGGGACCCGGGGGACTATGGCTACACCTTC; CDR3: CASSVAPDRDPGDYGYTF
D: TRBD2; size: .; J: TRBJ2-7; V: TRBV6-1; DNA: TGTGCCAGCAGTGATTCGCTAGCGGGCTACGAGCAGTACTTC; CDR3: CASSDSLAGYEQYF
D: .; size: .; J: TRBJ1-5; V: TRBV28; DNA: TGTGCCAGCAGTTTGAGGAGAAAGGGGGTCCATCAGCCCCAGCATTTT; CDR3: CASSLRRKGVHQPQHF
D: .; size: .; J: TRBJ2-1; V: TRBV7-9; DNA: TGTGCCAGCAGCTCGAGCACTAATGAGCAGTTCTTC; CDR3: CASSSSTNEQFF
D: TRBD1; size: once; J: TRBJ1-2; V: TRBV27; DNA: TGTGCCAGCAGCCGCCGGACAGGCTCGGATGGCTACACCTTC; CDR3: CASSRRTGSDGYTF
D: .; size: .; J: TRBJ2-3; V: TRBV19; DNA: TGTGCCAGTAGTATGGCCAGGACAGATACGCAGTATTTT; CDR3: CASSMARTDTQYF
D: .; size: .; J: TRBJ2-5; V: TRBV5-4; DNA: TGTGCCAGCAGCTTGGGGCAGATCCAAGAGACCCAGTACTTC; CDR3: CASSLGQIQETQYF
D: .; size: .; J: TRBJ2-3; V: TRBV19; DNA: TGTGCCAGTAGCCAATCGGGAGATACGCAGTATTTT; CDR3: CASSQSGDTQYF
D: TRBD2; size: .; J: TRBJ2-1; V: TRBV6-5; DNA: TGTGCCAGCAGTTACTCGCTAGCGGGAGAATACAATGAGCAGTTCTTC; CDR3: CASSYSLAGEYNEQFF
D: .; size: .; J: TRBJ1-5; V: TRBV19; DNA: TGTGCCAGTAGCCGGACCCCGAAAGGGGGCAATCAGCCCCAGCATTTT; CDR3: CASSRTPKGGNQPQHF